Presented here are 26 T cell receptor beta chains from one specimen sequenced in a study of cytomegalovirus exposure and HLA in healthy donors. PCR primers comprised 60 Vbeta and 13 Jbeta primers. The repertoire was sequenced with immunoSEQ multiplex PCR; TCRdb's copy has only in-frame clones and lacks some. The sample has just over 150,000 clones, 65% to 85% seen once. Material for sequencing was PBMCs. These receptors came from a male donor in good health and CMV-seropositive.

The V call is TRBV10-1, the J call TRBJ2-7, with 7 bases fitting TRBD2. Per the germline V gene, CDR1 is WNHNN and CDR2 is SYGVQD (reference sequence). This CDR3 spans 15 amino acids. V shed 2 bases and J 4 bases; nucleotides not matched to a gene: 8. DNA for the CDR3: TGCGCCAGCAGTGAGCCTGGGGGGGGAAGGTACGAGCAGTACTTC. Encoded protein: CASSEPGGGRYEQYF.

The CDR3 bases are TGTGCCAGCAGTGCGCCGGCGGGAGGGAATACAGATACGCAGTATTTT. It translates to CASSAPAGGNTDTQYF. The genes are TRBV2 and TRBJ2-3, with TRBD2 matching over 9 bases. The CDR3 extends over 16 amino acids. With V trimmed by 4 bases and J by 3 bases, 8 bases remained unmatched. CDR1 is SNHLY and CDR2 is FYNNEI in the germline V gene.

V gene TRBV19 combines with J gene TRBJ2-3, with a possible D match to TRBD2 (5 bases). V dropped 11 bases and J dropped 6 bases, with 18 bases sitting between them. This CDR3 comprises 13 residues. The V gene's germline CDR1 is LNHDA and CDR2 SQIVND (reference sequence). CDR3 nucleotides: TGTGCCCTTGGTGAGGGAAGCCCCGATACGCAGTATTTT. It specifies CALGEGSPDTQYF.

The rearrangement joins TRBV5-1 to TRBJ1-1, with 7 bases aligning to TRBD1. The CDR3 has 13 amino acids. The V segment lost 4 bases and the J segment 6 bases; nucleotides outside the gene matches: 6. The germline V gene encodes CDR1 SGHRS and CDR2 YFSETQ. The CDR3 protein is CASSVRGWAEAFF. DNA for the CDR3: TGCGCCAGCAGCGTCAGGGGGTGGGCTGAAGCTTTCTTT.

CDR3 protein: CASSLAGGIYEQYF. The CDR3 DNA is TGCGCCAGCAGCCTAGCGGGAGGAATATACGAGCAGTACTTC. The rearrangement joins TRBV5-1 to TRBJ2-7, with TRBD2 matching 11 bases. CDR1 is SGHRS and CDR2 is YFSETQ in the germline V gene. V lost 4 bases and J lost 4; bases outside the gene matches: 4. CDR3 length equals 14 residues.

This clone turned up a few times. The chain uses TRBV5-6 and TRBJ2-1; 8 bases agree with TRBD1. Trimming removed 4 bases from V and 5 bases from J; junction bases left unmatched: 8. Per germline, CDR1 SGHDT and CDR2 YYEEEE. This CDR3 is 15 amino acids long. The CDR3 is CASSLRTGTHNEQFF. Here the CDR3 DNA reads TGTGCCAGCAGCCTACGGACAGGGACCCACAATGAGCAGTTCTTC.

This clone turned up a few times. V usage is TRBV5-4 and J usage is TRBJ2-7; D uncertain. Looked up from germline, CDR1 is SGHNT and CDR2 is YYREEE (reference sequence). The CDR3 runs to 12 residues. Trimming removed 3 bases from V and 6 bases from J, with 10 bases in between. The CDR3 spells CASSSQVSEQYF. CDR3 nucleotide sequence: TGTGCCAGCAGCTCACAAGTAAGCGAGCAGTACTTC.

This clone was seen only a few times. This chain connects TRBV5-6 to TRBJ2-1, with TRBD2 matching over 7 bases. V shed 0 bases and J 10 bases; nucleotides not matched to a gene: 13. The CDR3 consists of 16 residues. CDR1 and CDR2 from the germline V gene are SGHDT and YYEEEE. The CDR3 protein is CASSLGGGEGRREQFF. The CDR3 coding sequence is TGTGCCAGCAGCTTGGGTGGGGGGGAGGGCCGAAGGGAGCAGTTCTTC.

CDR3 protein: CASSLYSGAQETQYF. CDR3 in DNA: TGTGCCAGCAGCCTGTATAGCGGGGCCCAAGAGACCCAGTACTTC. V usage is TRBV7-6 and J usage is TRBJ2-5; TRBD2 aligns across 8 bases. V was clipped by 5 bases and J by 1 base; unmatched bases: 6. Germline V gives CDR1 SGHVS, CDR2 FNYEAQ. The CDR3 totals 15 residues. The full variable domain, rest sourced from reference TRBV7-6 and TRBJ2-5, is GAGVSQSPRYKVTKRGQDVALRCDPISGHVSLYWYRQALGQGPEFLTYFNYEAQQDKSGLPNDRFSAERPEGSISTLTIQRTEQRDSAMYRCASSLYSGAQETQYFGPGTRLLVL.

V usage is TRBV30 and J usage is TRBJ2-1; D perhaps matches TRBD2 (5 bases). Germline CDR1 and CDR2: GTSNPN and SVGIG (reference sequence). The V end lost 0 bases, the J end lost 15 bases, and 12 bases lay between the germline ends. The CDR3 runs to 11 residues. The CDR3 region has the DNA TGTGCCTGGAGTGTCCCTAGCTTGCCGTTCTTC. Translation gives CAWSVPSLPFF.

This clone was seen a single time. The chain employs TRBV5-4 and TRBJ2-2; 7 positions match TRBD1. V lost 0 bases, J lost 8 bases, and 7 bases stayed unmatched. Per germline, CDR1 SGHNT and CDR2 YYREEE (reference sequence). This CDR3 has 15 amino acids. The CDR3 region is CASSLGQGIVGELFF. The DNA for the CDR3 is TGTGCCAGCAGCTTGGGACAGGGCATAGTAGGGGAGCTGTTTTTT.

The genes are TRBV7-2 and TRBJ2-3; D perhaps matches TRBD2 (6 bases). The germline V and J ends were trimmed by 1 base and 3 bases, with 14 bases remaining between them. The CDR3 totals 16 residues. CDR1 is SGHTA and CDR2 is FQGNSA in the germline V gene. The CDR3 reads CASSLGGYGGTDTQYF. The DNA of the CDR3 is TGTGCCAGCAGCTTAGGGGGTTATGGGGGGACAGATACGCAGTATTTT.

The CDR3 DNA sequence: TGTGCCAGTAGTATACGGGACAATGAGCAGTTCTTC. Translating gives CASSIRDNEQFF. V is TRBV19 and J is TRBJ2-1; no definite D call. This CDR3 contains 12 residues. V was pared by 2 bases and J by 5 bases, with 4 bases between. In germline, CDR1 is LNHDA, CDR2 SQIVND (reference sequence).

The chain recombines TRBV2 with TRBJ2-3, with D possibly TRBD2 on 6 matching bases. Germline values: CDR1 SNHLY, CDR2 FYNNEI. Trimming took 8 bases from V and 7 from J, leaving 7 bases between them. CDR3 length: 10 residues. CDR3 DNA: TGTGCCAGCGGGGGGAATACGCAGTATTTT. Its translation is CASGGNTQYF.

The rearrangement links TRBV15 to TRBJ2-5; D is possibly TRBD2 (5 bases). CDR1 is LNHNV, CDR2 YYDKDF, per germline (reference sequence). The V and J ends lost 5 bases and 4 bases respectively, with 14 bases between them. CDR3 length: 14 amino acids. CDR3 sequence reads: CATSVGVEVETQYF. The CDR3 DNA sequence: TGTGCCACCAGCGTGGGAGTGGAGGTAGAGACCCAGTACTTC.

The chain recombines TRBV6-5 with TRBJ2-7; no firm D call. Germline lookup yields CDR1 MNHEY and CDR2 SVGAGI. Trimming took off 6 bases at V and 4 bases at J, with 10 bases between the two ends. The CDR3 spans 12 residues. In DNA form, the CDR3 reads TGTGCCAGCAGCCCCACACAATACGAGCAGTACTTC. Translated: CASSPTQYEQYF.

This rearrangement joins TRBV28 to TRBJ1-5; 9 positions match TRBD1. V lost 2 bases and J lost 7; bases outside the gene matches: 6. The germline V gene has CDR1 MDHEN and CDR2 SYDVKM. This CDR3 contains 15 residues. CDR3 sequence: CASSLGGTGKQPQHF. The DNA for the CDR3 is TGTGCCAGCAGTTTAGGGGGGACAGGGAAACAGCCCCAGCATTTT.

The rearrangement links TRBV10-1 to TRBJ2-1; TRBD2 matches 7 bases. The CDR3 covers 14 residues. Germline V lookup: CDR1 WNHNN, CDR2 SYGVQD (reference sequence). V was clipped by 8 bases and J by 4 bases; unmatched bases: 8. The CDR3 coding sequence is TGCGCCAGCCGAGTGACTAGCAGGTACAATGAGCAGTTCTTC. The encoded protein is CASRVTSRYNEQFF.

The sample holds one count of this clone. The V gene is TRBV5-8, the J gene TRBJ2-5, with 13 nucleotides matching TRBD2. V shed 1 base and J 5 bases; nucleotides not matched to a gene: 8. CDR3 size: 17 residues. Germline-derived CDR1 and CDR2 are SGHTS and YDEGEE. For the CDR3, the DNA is TGTGCCAGCAGCTTGATGAGACTAGCGGGAGGTACGGAGACCCAGTACTTC. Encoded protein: CASSLMRLAGGTETQYF.

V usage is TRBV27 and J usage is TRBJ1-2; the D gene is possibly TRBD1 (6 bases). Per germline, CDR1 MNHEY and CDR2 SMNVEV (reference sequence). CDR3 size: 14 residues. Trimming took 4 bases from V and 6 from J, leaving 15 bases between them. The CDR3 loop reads CASSYRARGHGYTF. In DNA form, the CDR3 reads TGTGCCAGCAGTTACAGGGCCCGCGGTCATGGCTACACCTTC.

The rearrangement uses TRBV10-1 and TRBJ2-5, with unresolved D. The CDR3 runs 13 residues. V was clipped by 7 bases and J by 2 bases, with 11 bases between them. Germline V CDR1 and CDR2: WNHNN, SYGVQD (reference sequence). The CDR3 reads CASTSSRQETQYF. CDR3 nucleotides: TGCGCCAGCACGAGTAGCCGGCAAGAGACCCAGTACTTC.

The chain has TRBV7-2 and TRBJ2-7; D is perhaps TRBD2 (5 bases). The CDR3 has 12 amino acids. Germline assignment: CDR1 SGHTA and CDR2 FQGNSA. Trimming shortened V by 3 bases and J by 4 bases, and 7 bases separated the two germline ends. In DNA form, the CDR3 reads TGTGCCAGCAGCTTTAGAGGGTACGAGCAGTACTTC. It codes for CASSFRGYEQYF.

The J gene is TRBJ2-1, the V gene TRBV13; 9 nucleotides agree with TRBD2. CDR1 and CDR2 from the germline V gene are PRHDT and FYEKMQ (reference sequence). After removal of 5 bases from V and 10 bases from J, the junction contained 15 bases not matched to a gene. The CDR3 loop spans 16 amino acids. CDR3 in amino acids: CASSRWGAGGGGEQFF. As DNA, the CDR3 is TGTGCCAGCAGCCGCTGGGGAGCGGGAGGCGGGGGAGAGCAGTTCTTC.

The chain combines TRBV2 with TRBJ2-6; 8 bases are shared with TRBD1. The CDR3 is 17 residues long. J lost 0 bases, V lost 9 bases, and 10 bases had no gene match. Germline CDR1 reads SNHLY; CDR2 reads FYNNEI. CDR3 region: CASLSGTGSSGANVLTF. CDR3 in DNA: TGTGCCAGTCTATCCGGGACAGGAAGCTCTGGGGCCAACGTCCTGACTTTC.

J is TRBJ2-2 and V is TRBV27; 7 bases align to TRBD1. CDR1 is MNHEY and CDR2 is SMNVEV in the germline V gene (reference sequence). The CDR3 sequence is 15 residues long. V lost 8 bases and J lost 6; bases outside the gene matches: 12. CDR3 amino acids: CASATGTEGPGELFF. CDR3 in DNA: TGTGCCAGCGCTACCGGGACAGAGGGTCCCGGGGAGCTGTTTTTT.

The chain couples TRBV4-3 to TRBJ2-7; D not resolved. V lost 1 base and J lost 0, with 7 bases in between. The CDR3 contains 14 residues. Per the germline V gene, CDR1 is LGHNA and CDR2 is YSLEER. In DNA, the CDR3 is TGCGCCAGCAGCCAAGTCGCCGGCTCCTACGAGCAGTACTTC. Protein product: CASSQVAGSYEQYF.